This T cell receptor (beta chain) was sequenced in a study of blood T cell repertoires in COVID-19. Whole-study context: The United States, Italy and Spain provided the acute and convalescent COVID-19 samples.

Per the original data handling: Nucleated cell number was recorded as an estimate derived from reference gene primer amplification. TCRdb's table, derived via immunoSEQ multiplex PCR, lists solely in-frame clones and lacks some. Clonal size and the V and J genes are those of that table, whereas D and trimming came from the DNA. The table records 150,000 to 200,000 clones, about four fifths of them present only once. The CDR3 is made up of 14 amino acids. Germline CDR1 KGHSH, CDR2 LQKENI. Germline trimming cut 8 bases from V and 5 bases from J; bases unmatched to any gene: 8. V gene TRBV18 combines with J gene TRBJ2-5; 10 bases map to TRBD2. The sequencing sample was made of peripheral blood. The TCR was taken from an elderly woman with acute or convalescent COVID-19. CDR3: CASRMTSGLETQYF. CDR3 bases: TGTGCCAGCCGCATGACTAGCGGGTTGGAGACCCAGTACTTC.